This T cell receptor (beta chain) was retrieved from a study of blood T cell repertoires in COVID-19. Study-level information: Sites across the United States, Italy and Spain contributed samples from acute and convalescent COVID-19. Nucleic acid was either cDNA or gDNA, and it came from T cells, B-cell-depleted T cells, or PBMCs.

Germline trimming cut 5 bases from V and 2 bases from J; bases unmatched to any gene: 3. The CDR3 consists of 14 residues. Germline CDR1 reads LNHDA; CDR2 reads SQIVND (reference sequence). TCRdb's table, derived via immunoSEQ multiplex PCR, lists solely in-frame clones and lacks some. This sample has 130,000 to 150,000 clones, with roughly nine tenths found just once. The rearrangement uses TRBV19 and TRBJ1-5; 7 bases line up with TRBD1. The sequencing input was PBMCs or T cells enriched from blood (not recorded which). This receptor was identified in a woman aged 35 to 49 who had been exposed to COVID-19. CDR3: CASSPGQGNQPQHF. In nucleotides, the CDR3 is TGTGCCAGTAGTCCAGGACAGGGCAATCAGCCCCAGCATTTT.